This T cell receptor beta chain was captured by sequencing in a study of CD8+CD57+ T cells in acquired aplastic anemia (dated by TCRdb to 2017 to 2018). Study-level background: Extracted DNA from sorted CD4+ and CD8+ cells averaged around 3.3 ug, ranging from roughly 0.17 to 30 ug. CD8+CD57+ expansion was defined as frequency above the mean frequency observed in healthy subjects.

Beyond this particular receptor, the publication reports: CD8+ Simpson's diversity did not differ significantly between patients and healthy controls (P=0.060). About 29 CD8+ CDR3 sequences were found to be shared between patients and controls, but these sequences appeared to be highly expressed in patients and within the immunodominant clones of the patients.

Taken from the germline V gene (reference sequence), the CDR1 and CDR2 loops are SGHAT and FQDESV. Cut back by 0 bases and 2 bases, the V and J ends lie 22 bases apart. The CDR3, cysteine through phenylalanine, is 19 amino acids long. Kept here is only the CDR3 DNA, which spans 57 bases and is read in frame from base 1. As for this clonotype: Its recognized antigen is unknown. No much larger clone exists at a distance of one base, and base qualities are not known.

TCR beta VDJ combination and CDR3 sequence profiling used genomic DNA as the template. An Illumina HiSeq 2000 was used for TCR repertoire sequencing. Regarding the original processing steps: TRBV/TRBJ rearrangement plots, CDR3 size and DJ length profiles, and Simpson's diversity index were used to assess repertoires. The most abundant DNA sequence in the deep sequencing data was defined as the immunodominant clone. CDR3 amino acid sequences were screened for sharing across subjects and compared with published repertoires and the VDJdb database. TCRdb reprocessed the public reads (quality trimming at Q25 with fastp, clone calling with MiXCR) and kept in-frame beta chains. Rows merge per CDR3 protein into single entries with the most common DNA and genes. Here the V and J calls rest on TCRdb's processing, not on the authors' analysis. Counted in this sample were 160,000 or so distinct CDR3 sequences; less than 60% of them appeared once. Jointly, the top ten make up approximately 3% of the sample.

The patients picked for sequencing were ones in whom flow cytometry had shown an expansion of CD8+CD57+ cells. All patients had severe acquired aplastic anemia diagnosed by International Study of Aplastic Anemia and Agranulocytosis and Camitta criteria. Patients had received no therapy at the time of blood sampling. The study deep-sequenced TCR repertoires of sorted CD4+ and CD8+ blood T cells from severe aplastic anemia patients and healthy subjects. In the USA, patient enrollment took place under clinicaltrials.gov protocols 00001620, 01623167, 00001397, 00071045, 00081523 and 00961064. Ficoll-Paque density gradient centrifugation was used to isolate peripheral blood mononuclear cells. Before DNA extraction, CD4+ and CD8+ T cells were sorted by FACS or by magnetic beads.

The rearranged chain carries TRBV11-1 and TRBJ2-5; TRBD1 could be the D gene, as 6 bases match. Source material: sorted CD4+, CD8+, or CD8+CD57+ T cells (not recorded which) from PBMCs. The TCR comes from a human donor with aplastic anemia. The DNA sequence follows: TGTGCCAGCAGCTTAGCGTTCAGGGGCCGGGTTCCTTTTCAAGAGACCCAGTACTTC. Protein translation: CASSLAFRGRVPFQETQYF.